This note documents a single TCR beta chain sequence. There are 14 residues in the CDR3. In germline, CDR1 is KGHDR, CDR2 SFDVKD. Between the trimmed V and J ends, which lost 1 base and 4 bases, there was a span of 9 bases. These data belong to a study of CD8 T cells in Susac syndrome. The RNA, about 0.5 to 1 ug, was put through reverse transcription using random hexamers. It was immunoSEQ multiplex PCR that amplified TCR beta CDR3 across 54 Vbeta and 13 Jbeta. Via MiXCR, TCRdb re-called the immunoSEQ multiplex PCR reads, giving one row per CDR3 protein. The sample holds approximately 140,000 distinct CDR3 sequences, around 85% seen once. TCR beta from blood CD8+ and CD4+ T cells was sequenced. Negative isolation was used for CD8+ and CD4+ T cells, and FACS enrichment was applied to TEMRA cells.

This sequence originates from a human donor with multiple sclerosis. Sequencing was done on a sample of CD8+ T cells from PBMCs. The V call is TRBV24-1, the J call TRBJ2-5; D is possibly TRBD2 (6 bases). DNA for the CDR3: TGTGCCACCAGTGATTTTCTCGGGGGAGAGACCCAGTACTTC. This encodes CATSDFLGGETQYF.